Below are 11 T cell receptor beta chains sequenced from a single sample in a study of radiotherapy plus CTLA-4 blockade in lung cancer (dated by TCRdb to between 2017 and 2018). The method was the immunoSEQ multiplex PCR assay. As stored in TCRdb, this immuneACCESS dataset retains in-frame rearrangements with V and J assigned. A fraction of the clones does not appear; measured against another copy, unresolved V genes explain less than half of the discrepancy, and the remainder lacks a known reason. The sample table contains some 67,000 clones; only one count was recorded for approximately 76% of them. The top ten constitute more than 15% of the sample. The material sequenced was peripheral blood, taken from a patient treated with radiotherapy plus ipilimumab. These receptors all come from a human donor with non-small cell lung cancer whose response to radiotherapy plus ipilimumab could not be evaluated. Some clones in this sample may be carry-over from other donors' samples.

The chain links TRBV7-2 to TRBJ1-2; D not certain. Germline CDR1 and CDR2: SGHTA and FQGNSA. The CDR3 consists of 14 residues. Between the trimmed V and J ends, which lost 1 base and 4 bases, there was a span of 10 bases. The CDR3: CASSLGTGFYGYTF. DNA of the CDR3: TGTGCCAGCAGCTTAGGGACGGGATTCTATGGCTACACCTTC.

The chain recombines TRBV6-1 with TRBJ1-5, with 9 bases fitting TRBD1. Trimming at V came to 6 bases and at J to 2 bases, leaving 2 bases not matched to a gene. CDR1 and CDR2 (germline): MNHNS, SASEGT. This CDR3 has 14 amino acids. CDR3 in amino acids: CASRGQGGNQPQHF. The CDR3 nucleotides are TGTGCCAGCAGGGGACAGGGCGGCAATCAGCCCCAGCATTTT.

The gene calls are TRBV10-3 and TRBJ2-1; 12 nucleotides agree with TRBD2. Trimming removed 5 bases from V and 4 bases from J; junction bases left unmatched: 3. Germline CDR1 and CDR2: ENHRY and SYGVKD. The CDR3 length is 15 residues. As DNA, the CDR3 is TGTGCCATCAGTTGGACTAGCGGGACATACAATGAGCAGTTCTTC. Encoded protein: CAISWTSGTYNEQFF.

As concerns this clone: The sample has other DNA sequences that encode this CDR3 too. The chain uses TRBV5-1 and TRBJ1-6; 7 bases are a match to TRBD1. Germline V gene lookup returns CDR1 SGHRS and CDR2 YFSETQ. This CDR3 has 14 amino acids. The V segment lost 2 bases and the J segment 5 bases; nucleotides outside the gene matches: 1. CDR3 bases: TGCGCCAGCAGCTTAACAGGGGATAATTCACCCCTCCACTTT. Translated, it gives CASSLTGDNSPLHF.

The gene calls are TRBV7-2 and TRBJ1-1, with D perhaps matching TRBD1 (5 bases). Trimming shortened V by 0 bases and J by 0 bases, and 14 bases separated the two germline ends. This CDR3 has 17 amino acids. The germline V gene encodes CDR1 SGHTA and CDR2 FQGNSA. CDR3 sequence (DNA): TGTGCCAGCAGCTTAGCCCCAAGTGGGGCTATGAACACTGAAGCTTTCTTT. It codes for CASSLAPSGAMNTEAFF.

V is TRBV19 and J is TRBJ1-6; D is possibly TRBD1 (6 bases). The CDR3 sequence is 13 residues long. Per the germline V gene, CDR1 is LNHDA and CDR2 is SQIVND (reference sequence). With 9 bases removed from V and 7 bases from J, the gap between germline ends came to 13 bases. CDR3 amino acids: CASHRVANSPLHF. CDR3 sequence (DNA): TGTGCCAGCCACAGGGTTGCCAATTCACCCCTCCACTTT.

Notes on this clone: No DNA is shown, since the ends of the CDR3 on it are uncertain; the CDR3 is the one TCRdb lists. This CDR3 reads CASSILDSGGEQYF. The rearrangement joins TRBV2 to TRBJ2-7; the DNA was not used to check the table's D call, TRBD1. Germline CDR1 and CDR2: SNHLY and FYNNEI. The CDR3 is 14 residues long, ends included.

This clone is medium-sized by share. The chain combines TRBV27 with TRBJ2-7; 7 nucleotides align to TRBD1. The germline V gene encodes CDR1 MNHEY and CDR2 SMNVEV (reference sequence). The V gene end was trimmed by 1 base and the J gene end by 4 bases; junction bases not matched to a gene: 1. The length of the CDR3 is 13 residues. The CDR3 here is CASSLLQGYEQYF. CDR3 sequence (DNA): TGTGCCAGCAGTTTATTACAGGGGTACGAGCAGTACTTC.

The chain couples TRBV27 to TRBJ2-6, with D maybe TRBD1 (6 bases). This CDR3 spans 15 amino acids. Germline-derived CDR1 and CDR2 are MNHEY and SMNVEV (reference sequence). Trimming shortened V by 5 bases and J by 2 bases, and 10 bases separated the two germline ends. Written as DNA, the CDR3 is TGTGCCAGCAGTCTCCGACAGGCTGGGGCCAACGTCCTGACTTTC. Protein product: CASSLRQAGANVLTF. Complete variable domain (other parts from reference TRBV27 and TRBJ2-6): EAQVTQNPRYLITVTGKKLTVTCSQNMNHEYMSWYRQDPGLGLRQIYYSMNVEVTDKGDVPEGYKVSRKEKRNFPLILESPSPNQTSLYFCASSLRQAGANVLTFGAGSRLTVL.

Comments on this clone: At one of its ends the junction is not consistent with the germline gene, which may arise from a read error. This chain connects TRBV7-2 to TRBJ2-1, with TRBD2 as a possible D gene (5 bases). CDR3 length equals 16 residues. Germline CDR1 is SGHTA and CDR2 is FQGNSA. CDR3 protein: CAGSLGLAHSYNEQFF. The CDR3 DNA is TGTGCCGGCAGCTTAGGGTTAGCGCACTCCTACAATGAGCAGTTCTTC.

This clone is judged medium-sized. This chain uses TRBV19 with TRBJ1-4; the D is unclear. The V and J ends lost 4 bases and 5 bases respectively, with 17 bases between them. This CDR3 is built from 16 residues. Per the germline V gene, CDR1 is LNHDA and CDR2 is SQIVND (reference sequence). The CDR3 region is CASSTPREGLNEKLFF. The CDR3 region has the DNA TGTGCCAGTAGTACCCCTCGCGAGGGTCTGAATGAAAAACTGTTTTTT.